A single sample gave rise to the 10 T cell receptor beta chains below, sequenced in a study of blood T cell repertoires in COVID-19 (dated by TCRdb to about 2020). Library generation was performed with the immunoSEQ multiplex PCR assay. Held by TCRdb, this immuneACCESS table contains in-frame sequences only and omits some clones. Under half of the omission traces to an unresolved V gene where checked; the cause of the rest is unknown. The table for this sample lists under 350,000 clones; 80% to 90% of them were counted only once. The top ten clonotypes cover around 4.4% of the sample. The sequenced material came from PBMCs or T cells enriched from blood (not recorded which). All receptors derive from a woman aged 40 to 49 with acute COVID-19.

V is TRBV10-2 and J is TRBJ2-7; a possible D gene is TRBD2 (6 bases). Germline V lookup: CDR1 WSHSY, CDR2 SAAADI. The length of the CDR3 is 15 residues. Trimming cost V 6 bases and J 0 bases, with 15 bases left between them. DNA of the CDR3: TGCGCCAGCAGGGTTAGCGGTTCTTTCTCCTACGAGCAGTACTTC. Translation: CASRVSGSFSYEQYF.

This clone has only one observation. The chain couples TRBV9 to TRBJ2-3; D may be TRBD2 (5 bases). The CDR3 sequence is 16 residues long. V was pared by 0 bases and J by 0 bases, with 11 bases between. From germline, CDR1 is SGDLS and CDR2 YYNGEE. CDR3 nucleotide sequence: TGTGCCAGCAGCGTAGTCCACGGAGGAAGCACAGATACGCAGTATTTT. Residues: CASSVVHGGSTDTQYF.

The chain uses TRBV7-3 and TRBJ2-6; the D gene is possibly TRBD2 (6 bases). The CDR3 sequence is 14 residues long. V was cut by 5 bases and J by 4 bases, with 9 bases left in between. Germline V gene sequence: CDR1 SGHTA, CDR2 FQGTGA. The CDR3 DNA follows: TGTGCCAGCAGCGGAGGGGCAGGGGCCAACGTCCTGACTTTC. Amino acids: CASSGGAGANVLTF.

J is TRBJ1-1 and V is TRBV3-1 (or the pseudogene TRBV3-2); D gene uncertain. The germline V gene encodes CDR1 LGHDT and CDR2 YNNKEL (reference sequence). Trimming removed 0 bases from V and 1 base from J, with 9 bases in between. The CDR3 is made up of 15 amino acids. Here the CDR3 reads CASSQDGRKNTEAFF. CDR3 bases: TGTGCCAGCAGCCAAGATGGCAGAAAGAACACTGAAGCTTTCTTT.

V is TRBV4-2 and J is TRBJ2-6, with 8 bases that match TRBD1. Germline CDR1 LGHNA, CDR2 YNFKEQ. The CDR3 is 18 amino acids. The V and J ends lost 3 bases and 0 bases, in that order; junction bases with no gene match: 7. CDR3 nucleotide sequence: TGTGCCAGCAGCCAGGGGGACAGGCCTGGCTCTGGGGCCAACGTCCTGACTTTC. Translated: CASSQGDRPGSGANVLTF.

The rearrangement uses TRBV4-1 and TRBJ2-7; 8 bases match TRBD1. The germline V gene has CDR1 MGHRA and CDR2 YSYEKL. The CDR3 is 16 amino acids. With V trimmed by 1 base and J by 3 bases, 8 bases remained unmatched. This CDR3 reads CASSQGSGTGNYEQYF. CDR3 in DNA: TGCGCCAGCAGCCAAGGGTCCGGGACAGGAAACTACGAGCAGTACTTC.

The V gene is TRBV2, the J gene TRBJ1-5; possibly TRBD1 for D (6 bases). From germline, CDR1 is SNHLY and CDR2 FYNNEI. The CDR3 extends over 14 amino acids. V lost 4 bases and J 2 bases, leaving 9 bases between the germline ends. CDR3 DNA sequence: TGTGCCAGCAGTGGAGGGGGTCGCAATCAGCCCCAGCATTTT. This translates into CASSGGGRNQPQHF.

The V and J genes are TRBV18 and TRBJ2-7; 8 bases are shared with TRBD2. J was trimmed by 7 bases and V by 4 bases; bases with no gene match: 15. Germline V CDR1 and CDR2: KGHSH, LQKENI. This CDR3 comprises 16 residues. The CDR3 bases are TGTGCCAGCTCACATTCTGGGGTAGCGGGGACCTGGGAGCAGTACTTC. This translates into CASSHSGVAGTWEQYF.

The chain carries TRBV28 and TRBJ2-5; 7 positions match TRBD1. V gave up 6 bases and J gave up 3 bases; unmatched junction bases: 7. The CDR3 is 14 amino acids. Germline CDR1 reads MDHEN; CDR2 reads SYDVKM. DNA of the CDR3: TGTGCCAGCAGGAAACAGGGGCGCAAAGAGACCCAGTACTTC. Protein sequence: CASRKQGRKETQYF.

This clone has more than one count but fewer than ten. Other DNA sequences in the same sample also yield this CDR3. The CDR3 here is CASSYGDSPLHF. CDR3 DNA: TGTGCCAGCAGTTACGGAGATTCACCCCTCCACTTT. V is TRBV6-5 and J is TRBJ1-6; D call uncertain. Germline CDR1 and CDR2: MNHEY and SVGAGI. This CDR3 has 12 amino acids. V was cut by 2 bases and J by 8 bases, with 4 bases left in between.